Each of the 10 T cell receptor beta chains below was sequenced from the same sample in a study of blood T cell repertoires in COVID-19. Method: immunoSEQ multiplex PCR; TCRdb's copy keeps in-frame clones and lacks some. The data show 450,000 to 500,000 clones, 87% seen once. What was sequenced was PBMCs or T cells enriched from blood (not recorded which). These TCRs come from a woman aged 18-29 years who had recovered from COVID-19.

This chain joins TRBV5-1 and TRBJ2-7, with 7 bases matching TRBD1. Germline V CDR1 and CDR2: SGHRS, YFSETQ. This CDR3 region has 15 residues. Trimming at V came to 2 bases and at J to 3 bases, leaving 8 bases not matched to a gene. CDR3 nucleotide sequence: TGCGCCAGCAGCTTCGTTGGGGGACAGAACTACGAGCAGTACTTC. Translation: CASSFVGGQNYEQYF.

The V and J genes are TRBV4-1 and TRBJ1-5; 9 bases match TRBD1. Germline V gene lookup returns CDR1 MGHRA and CDR2 YSYEKL. CDR3 size: 18 residues. V shed 0 bases, J shed 5 bases, and the junction held 11 bases outside the gene matches. Here the CDR3 DNA reads TGCGCCAGCAGCCAAGATCGGGGACAGGGTTCAGGGGATCAGCCCCAGCATTTT. Its translation is CASSQDRGQGSGDQPQHF.

This chain joins TRBV6-5 and TRBJ1-4; tentatively, D is TRBD1 (5 bases). Trimming removed 10 bases at V and 5 bases at J, with 17 bases between. The CDR3 extends over 14 amino acids. Germline lookup yields CDR1 MNHEY and CDR2 SVGAGI. CDR3 loop: CATILPGGNEKLFF. The CDR3 DNA reads as TGTGCCACCATCCTCCCCGGGGGGAATGAAAAACTGTTTTTT.

The chain joins TRBV6-1 to TRBJ1-2, with D unresolved. Trimming took 6 bases from V and 4 from J, leaving 21 bases between them. The CDR3 has 16 residues. Germline V gives CDR1 MNHNS, CDR2 SASEGT. The CDR3 region is CASSESGSLTIYGYTF. The CDR3 nucleotides read TGTGCCAGCAGCGAATCGGGGTCTCTAACTATCTATGGCTACACCTTC.

This clone was picked up a small number of times. J is TRBJ2-7 and V is TRBV25-1, with D possibly matching TRBD2 (5 bases). This CDR3 spans 15 amino acids. The V end was cut by 0 bases, the J end by 0 bases, with 9 bases between. Looked up from germline, CDR1 is MGHDK and CDR2 is SYGVNS. The CDR3 sequence is CASSEYGGSSYEQYF. The CDR3, as DNA: TGTGCCAGCAGTGAATATGGAGGCTCCTCCTACGAGCAGTACTTC.

The chain combines TRBV28 with TRBJ1-2; D is possibly TRBD1 (5 bases). The germline V and J ends were trimmed by 3 bases and 8 bases, with 16 bases remaining between them. There are 14 residues in the CDR3. Germline V lookup: CDR1 MDHEN, CDR2 SYDVKM. DNA for the CDR3: TGTGCCAGCAGTTTTGAAGGAGGGGTTAAGGGCTACACCTTC. Its translation is CASSFEGGVKGYTF.

This chain joins TRBV6-5 and TRBJ2-2, with D unresolved. The CDR3 loop spans 10 amino acids. The germline V and J ends were trimmed by 8 bases and 9 bases, with 7 bases remaining between them. Germline CDR1 reads MNHEY; CDR2 reads SVGAGI. The CDR3 coding sequence is TGTGCCAGCCTACTAAGGGAGCTGTTTTTT. Translation: CASLLRELFF.

This chain uses TRBV20-1 with TRBJ1-2; no clear D. Germline values: CDR1 DFQATT, CDR2 SNEGSKA (reference sequence). This CDR3 is 11 amino acids long. V was clipped by 3 bases and J by 8 bases, with 10 bases between them. The CDR3 sequence: CSASEGGGYTF. The DNA of the CDR3 is TGCAGTGCTAGTGAAGGAGGCGGCTACACCTTC.

This clone was seen more than once but under ten times. V gene TRBV2 combines with J gene TRBJ1-4; no reliable D call. Germline V gene lookup returns CDR1 SNHLY and CDR2 FYNNEI. The length of the CDR3 is 16 residues. Trimming took 7 bases from V and 0 from J, leaving 15 bases between them. As DNA, the CDR3 is TGTGCCAGCACTGTCCCGTCCCCGGCAACTAATGAAAAACTGTTTTTT. Protein: CASTVPSPATNEKLFF.

The table lists this clone with a count of one. V gene TRBV3-1 (or the pseudogene TRBV3-2) combines with J gene TRBJ2-7; 8 nucleotides match TRBD2. After removal of 0 bases from V and 6 bases from J, the junction contained 4 bases not matched to a gene. From germline, CDR1 is LGHDT and CDR2 YNNKEL (reference sequence). This CDR3 contains 14 residues. For the CDR3, the DNA is TGTGCCAGCAGCCAAGAGACGGGGGGGATCGAGCAGTACTTC. This translates into CASSQETGGIEQYF.